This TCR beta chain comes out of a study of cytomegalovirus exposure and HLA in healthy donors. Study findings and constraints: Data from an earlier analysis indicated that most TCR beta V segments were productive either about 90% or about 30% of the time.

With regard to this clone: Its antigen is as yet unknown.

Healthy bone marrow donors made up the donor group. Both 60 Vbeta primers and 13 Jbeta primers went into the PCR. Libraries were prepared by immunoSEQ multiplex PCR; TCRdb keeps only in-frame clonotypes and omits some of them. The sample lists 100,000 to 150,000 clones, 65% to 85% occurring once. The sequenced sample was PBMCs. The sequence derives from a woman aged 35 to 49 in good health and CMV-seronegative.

Here the CDR3 DNA reads TGTGCCAGCAGCCCAAGACAGGGGTCTTCAACTAATGAAAAACTGTTTTTT. Translating gives CASSPRQGSSTNEKLFF. The rearrangement joins TRBV13 to TRBJ1-4; 8 positions match TRBD1. CDR3 size: 17 residues. CDR1 and CDR2 (germline): PRHDT, FYEKMQ (reference sequence). The V segment lost 5 bases and the J segment 0 bases; nucleotides outside the gene matches: 8.